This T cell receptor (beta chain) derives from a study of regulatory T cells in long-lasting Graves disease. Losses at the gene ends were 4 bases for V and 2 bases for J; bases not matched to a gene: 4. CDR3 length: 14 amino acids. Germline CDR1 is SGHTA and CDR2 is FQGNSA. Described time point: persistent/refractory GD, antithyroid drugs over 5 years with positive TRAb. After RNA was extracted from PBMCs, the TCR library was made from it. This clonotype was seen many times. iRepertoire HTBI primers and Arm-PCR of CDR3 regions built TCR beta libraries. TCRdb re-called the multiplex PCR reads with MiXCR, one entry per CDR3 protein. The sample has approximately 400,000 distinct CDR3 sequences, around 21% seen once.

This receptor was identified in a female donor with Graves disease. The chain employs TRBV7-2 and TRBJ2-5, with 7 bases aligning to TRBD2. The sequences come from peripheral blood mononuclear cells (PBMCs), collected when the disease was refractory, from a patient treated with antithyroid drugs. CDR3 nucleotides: TGTGCCAGCAGCTCCAGCGGGGTACAAGAGACCCAGTACTTC. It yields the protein CASSSSGVQETQYF.